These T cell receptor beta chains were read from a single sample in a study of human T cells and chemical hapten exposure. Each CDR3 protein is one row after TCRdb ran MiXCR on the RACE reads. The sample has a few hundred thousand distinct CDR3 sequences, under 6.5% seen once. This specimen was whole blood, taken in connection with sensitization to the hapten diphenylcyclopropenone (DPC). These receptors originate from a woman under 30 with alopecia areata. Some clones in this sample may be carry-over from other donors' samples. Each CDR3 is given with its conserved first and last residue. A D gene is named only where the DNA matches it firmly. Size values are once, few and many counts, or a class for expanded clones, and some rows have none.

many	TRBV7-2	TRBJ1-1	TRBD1	TGTGCCAGCAGCTATTATACTACAGGGGGCGGACTTGAAGCTTTCTTT	CASSYYTTGGGLEAFF
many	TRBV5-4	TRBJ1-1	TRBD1	TGTGCCAGCAGCTTGACAGGGGCCCTCAACACTGAAGCTTTCTTT	CASSLTGALNTEAFF
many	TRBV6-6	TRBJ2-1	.	TGTGCCAGCGTATTATCCCCCCGTTATCGGGATGAGCAGTTCTTC	CASVLSPRYRDEQFF
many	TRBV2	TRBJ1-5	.	TGTGCCAGCAGACCCGACACGGCGGGCAATCAGCCCCAGCATTTT	CASRPDTAGNQPQHF
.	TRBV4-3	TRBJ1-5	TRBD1	TGCGCCAGCAGCCAAGAGACCGGGACAGGGTTGGCTCAGCCCCAGCATTTT	CASSQETGTGLAQPQHF
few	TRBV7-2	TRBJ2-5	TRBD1	TGTGCCGGCCGGACAGGGGTAGAGACCCAGTACTTC	CAGRTGVETQYF
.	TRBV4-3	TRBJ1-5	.	TGCGCCAGCAGCCAAGATTTAGATAGCAATCAGCCCCAGCATTTT	CASSQDLDSNQPQHF
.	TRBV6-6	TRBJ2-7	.	TGTGCCAGCAGTTACGACGGGACCTACGAGCAGTACTTC	CASSYDGTYEQYF
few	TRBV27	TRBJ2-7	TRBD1	TGTGCCAGCAGTTTATCCCGGGACAGGGGGCACGAGCAGTACTTC	CASSLSRDRGHEQYF
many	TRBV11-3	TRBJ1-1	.	TGTGCCAGCAGCTTAGATGGAACCCCGGGGGCCAAAGCTTTCTTT	CASSLDGTPGAKAFF
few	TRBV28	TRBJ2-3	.	TGTGCCAGCAGTCCCGAGACAGGTCGCGATACGCAGTATTTT	CASSPETGRDTQYF
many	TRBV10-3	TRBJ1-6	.	TGTGCCATCAGTGGGATAGAGGGGCCCGGGTCACCCCTCCACTTT	CAISGIEGPGSPLHF
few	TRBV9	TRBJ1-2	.	TGTGCCAGCAGTCCTCCACGGGGATCCTATGGCTACACCTTC	CASSPPRGSYGYTF